These 14 T cell receptor beta chains were all obtained from the same sample, sequenced in a study of graft-versus-host responses after intestinal transplantation. Profiled with immunoSEQ multiplex PCR; TCRdb holds only in-frame clones, not every one. The table has approximately 100,000 clones, over 75% seen once. No antigens are known for them. Material: unstimulated CD4+ T cells sorted from spleen or lymph node cells, obtained before intestinal transplant. Receptors originate from a human donor who received an intestinal transplant.

The chain joins TRBV7-3 to TRBJ2-7; D is unclear. The V gene's germline CDR1 is SGHTA and CDR2 FQGTGA. V was clipped by 1 base and J by 0 bases, with 10 bases between them. The CDR3 has 15 residues. CDR3 protein: CASSLRGFSSYEQYF. Here the CDR3 DNA reads TGTGCCAGCAGCTTAAGGGGATTCAGCTCCTACGAGCAGTACTTC.

The chain employs TRBV5-1 and TRBJ1-1, with 7 bases identical to TRBD1. V lost 4 bases to trimming and J lost 4 bases; unmatched junction nucleotides: 7. The V gene's germline CDR1 is SGHRS and CDR2 YFSETQ. CDR3 length equals 14 residues. DNA of the CDR3: TGCGCCAGCAGCGTTGACAGGGAGGGCACTGAAGCTTTCTTT. Its translation is CASSVDREGTEAFF.

The rearrangement uses TRBV7-3 and TRBJ2-5; 11 nucleotides match TRBD2. Germline V gene sequence: CDR1 SGHTA, CDR2 FQGTGA. The length of the CDR3 is 14 residues. The junction had 2 bases not matched to a gene; V was cut back by 5 bases and J by 3 bases. CDR3 residues: CASSVAGGEETQYF. The CDR3 nucleotides are TGTGCCAGCAGCGTAGCGGGAGGGGAAGAGACCCAGTACTTC.

This sequence joins TRBV6-1 and TRBJ2-7; possibly TRBD2 for D (5 bases). The germline CDR1 and CDR2 sequences are MNHNS and SASEGT. The CDR3 contains 14 residues. V shed 7 bases and J shed 5 bases, with 18 bases lying between them. The CDR3 is CASKKRRADHEQYF. Here the CDR3 DNA reads TGTGCCAGCAAAAAACGGCGGGCGGACCACGAGCAGTACTTC.

The chain recombines TRBV6-5 with TRBJ2-1, with 9 bases aligning to TRBD2. V dropped 11 bases and J dropped 14; count of bases not matched to a gene: 19. Germline V lookup: CDR1 MNHEY, CDR2 SVGAGI. The CDR3 totals 14 residues. CDR3 sequence (DNA): TGTGCCTCGAGGGTTATAGCGGGGGCCCTTCGGGAGTTCTTC. Residues: CASRVIAGALREFF.

CDR3 protein: CASSGQHQETQYF. Here the CDR3 DNA reads TGTGCCAGCAGCGGCCAGCACCAAGAGACCCAGTACTTC. The chain employs TRBV2 and TRBJ2-5; D not certain. V was clipped by 6 bases and J by 0 bases, with 8 bases between them. Germline lookup yields CDR1 SNHLY and CDR2 FYNNEI. The CDR3 is made up of 13 amino acids. The full variable domain, in which reference TRBV2 and TRBJ2-5 provide the parts outside the CDR3, is EPEVTQTPSHQVTQMGQEVILRCVPISNHLYFYWYRQILGQKVEFLVSFYNNEISEKSEIFDDQFSVERPDGSNFTLKIRSTKLEDSAMYFCASSGQHQETQYFGPGTRLLVL.

CDR3 in DNA: TGTGCCAGCAGCGGGGACAGGGCTCCGTTGGGCTACACCTTC. The encoded protein is CASSGDRAPLGYTF. The V call is TRBV4-2, the J call TRBJ1-2, with 9 positions matching TRBD1. The germline CDR1 and CDR2 sequences are LGHNA and YNFKEQ. Trimming took 5 bases from V and 8 from J; bases not matched to a gene: 9. This CDR3 region has 14 residues.

The chain's CDR3 is CASSLRQGGTDTQYF. CDR3 nucleotides: TGCGCCAGCAGCCTACGACAGGGAGGCACAGATACGCAGTATTTT. This rearrangement joins TRBV4-1 to TRBJ2-3, with TRBD1 identical over 7 bases. Germline V lookup: CDR1 MGHRA, CDR2 YSYEKL. The CDR3 is made up of 15 amino acids. Germline trimming cut 4 bases from V and 1 base from J; bases unmatched to any gene: 5.

This rearrangement joins TRBV4-1 to TRBJ2-2; D is possibly TRBD2 (6 bases). The CDR3 totals 16 residues. Germline lookup yields CDR1 MGHRA and CDR2 YSYEKL. V was pared by 2 bases and J by 1 base, with 11 bases between. In nucleotides, the CDR3 is TGCGCCAGCAGCCAACGATGGCGGGGGAACACCGGGGAGCTGTTTTTT. It translates to CASSQRWRGNTGELFF.

The V and J genes are TRBV25-1 and TRBJ2-2; 7 bases are a match to TRBD1. The J segment lost 0 bases and the V segment lost 8 bases, leaving 9 bases of the junction unmatched. CDR1 and CDR2 from the germline V gene are MGHDK and SYGVNS. This CDR3 spans 16 amino acids. As DNA, the CDR3 is TGTGCCAGCCGAGACTCCGGGACAGCGAACACCGGGGAGCTGTTTTTT. Residues: CASRDSGTANTGELFF.

This clone was observed a handful of times. The gene calls are TRBV5-1 and TRBJ1-4; TRBD1 matches 9 bases. Trimming removed 4 bases from V and 8 bases from J; junction bases left unmatched: 15. This CDR3 contains 17 residues. CDR1 and CDR2 from the germline V gene are SGHRS and YFSETQ. The CDR3 region has the DNA TGCGCCAGCAGCGCGGGACAGGGCTATCAAAGGGGAGAAAAACTGTTTTTT. It specifies CASSAGQGYQRGEKLFF.

As regards this clone: In the same sample, other DNA sequences code for this CDR3. V usage is TRBV6-5 and J usage is TRBJ2-5; D is unclear. The CDR3 totals 11 residues. The germline V gene has CDR1 MNHEY and CDR2 SVGAGI. V lost 2 bases and J lost 4, with 2 bases in between. The CDR3 is CASSYGETQYF. The CDR3 coding sequence is TGTGCCAGCAGTTACGGAGAGACCCAGTACTTC.

V and J are TRBV9 and TRBJ2-7; TRBD1 or TRBD2 may be the D gene (5 bases each). V lost 0 bases and J lost 0, with 10 bases in between. CDR1 is SGDLS and CDR2 is YYNGEE in the germline V gene. The CDR3 totals 15 residues. The CDR3 nucleotides read TGTGCCAGCAGCGTAGAAGGGGAGATCTCCTACGAGCAGTACTTC. Its translation is CASSVEGEISYEQYF.

V gene TRBV19 combines with J gene TRBJ1-2, with 9 nucleotides matching TRBD1. J was trimmed by 2 bases and V by 5 bases; bases with no gene match: 9. Germline CDR1 LNHDA, CDR2 SQIVND (reference sequence). The CDR3 length is 16 residues. The CDR3 DNA is TGTGCCAGTAGTTCCGCCGGGACAGGGACCAACTATGGCTACACCTTC. It codes for CASSSAGTGTNYGYTF.